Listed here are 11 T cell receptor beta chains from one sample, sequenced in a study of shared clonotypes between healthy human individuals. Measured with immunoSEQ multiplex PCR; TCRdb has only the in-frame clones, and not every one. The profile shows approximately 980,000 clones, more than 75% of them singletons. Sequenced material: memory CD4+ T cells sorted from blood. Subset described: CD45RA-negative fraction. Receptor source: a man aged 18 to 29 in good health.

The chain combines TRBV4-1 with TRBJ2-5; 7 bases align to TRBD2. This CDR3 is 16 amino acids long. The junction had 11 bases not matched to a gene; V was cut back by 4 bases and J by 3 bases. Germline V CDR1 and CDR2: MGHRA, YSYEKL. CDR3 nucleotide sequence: TGCGCCAGCAGCCGACCTTCTAGCGGAAGTAAAGAGACCCAGTACTTC. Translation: CASSRPSSGSKETQYF.

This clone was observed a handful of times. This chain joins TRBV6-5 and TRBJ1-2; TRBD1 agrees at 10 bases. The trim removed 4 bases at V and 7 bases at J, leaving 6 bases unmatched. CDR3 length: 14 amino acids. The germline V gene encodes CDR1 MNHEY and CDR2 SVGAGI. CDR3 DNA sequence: TGTGCCAGCAGTTGGGACAGGGGATATGGTGGCTACACCTTC. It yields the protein CASSWDRGYGGYTF.

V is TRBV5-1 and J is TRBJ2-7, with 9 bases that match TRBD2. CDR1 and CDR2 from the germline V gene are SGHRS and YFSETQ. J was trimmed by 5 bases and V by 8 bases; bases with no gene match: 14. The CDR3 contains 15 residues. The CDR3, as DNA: TGCGCCAGTCACACGGTAGCGGGAGTTATCGACGAGCAGTACTTC. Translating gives CASHTVAGVIDEQYF.

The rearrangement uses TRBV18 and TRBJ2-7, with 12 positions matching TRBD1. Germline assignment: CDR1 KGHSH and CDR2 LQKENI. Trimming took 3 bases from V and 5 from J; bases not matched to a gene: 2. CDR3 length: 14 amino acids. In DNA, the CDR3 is TGTGCCAGCTCACCCGGGACAGGGGGCGACGAGCAGTACTTC. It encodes CASSPGTGGDEQYF.

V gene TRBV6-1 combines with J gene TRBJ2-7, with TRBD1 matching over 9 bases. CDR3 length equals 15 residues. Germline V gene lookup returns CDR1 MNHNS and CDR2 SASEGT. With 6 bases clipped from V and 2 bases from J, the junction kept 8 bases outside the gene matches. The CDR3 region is CASSYGTGLTYEQYF. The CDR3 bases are TGTGCCAGCAGCTACGGGACAGGGCTTACCTACGAGCAGTACTTC.

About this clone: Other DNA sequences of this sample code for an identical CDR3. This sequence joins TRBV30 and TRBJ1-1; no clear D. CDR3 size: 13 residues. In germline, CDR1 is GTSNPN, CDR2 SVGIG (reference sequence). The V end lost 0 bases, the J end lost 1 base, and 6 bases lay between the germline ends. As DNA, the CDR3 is TGTGCCTGGAGTGTAACAGCGAACACTGAAGCTTTCTTT. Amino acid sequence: CAWSVTANTEAFF.

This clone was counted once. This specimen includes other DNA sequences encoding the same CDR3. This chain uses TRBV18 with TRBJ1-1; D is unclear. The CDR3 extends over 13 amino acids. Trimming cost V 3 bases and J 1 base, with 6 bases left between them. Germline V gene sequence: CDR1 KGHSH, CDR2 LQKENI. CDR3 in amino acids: CASSPVENTEAFF. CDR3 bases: TGTGCCAGCTCACCCGTGGAGAACACTGAAGCTTTCTTT.

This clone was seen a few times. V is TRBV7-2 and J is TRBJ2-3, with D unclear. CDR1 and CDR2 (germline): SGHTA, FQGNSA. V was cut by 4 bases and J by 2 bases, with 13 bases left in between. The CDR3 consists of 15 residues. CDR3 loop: CASSSPTPSTDTQYF. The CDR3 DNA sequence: TGTGCCAGCAGCTCTCCGACCCCATCCACAGATACGCAGTATTTT.

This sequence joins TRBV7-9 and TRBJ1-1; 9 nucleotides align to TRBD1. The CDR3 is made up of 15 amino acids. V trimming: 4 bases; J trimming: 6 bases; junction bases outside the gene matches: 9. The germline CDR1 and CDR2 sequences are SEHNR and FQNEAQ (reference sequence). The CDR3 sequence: CASSSGWDREAEAFF. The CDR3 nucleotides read TGTGCCAGCAGCTCTGGTTGGGACAGGGAAGCTGAAGCTTTCTTT.

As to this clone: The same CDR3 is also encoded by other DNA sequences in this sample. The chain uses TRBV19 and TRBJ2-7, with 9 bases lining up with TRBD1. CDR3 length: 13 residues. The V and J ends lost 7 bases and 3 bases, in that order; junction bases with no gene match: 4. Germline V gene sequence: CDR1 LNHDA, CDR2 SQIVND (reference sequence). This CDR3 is CASTPDRGYEQYF. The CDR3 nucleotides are TGTGCCAGTACTCCGGACAGGGGCTACGAGCAGTACTTC.

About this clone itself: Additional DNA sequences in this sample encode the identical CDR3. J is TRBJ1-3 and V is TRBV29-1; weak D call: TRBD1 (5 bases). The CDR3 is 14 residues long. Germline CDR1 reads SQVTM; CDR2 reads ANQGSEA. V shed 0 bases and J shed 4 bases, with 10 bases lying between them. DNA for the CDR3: TGCAGCGTTGAAGACAGGGAATCCGGAAACACCATATATTTT. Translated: CSVEDRESGNTIYF.